Sequencing of this T cell receptor (beta chain) was carried out in a study of cytomegalovirus exposure and HLA in healthy donors. V lost 8 bases and J 1 base, leaving 14 bases between the germline ends. CDR3 size: 14 residues. The V gene's germline CDR1 is MNHNY and CDR2 SVGAGI (reference sequence). Assay: immunoSEQ multiplex PCR; the TCRdb copy retains only in-frame clones and omits some. The sample records 120,000 to 150,000 clones, roughly 92% being singletons. This TCR was recovered from a man between 18 and 35 years old in good health and CMV-seronegative. Sequenced: PBMCs. V is TRBV6-6 and J is TRBJ1-2, with a possible D match to TRBD1 (5 bases). The CDR3 nucleotides read TGTGCCAGCGCAGGGAGGTGGGTTAACTATGGCTACACCTTC. Translating it yields CASAGRWVNYGYTF.